The rows below give T cell receptor beta chains drawn from one sample of a study of cytomegalovirus exposure and HLA in healthy donors. Generated by immunoSEQ multiplex PCR, the TCRdb table keeps only in-frame clones and is missing some. Here the sample spans about 180,000 clones, more than 65% being singletons. The material sequenced was PBMCs. These receptors all come from a young woman in good health and CMV-seropositive. Each CDR3 is given with its conserved first and last residue. A D gene is named only where the DNA matches it firmly. For some rows the clone size is stated as once, few or many, or as a class when expanded; others skip it.

d_gene: TRBD1; v_gene: TRBV27; abundance: -; j_gene: TRBJ2-5; CDR3nt: TGTGCCAGCAGTTTAGGGACAGGGTTCGGGCGGGAGACCCAGTACTTC; CDR3aa: CASSLGTGFGRETQYF
d_gene: TRBD2; v_gene: TRBV28; abundance: few; j_gene: TRBJ2-1; CDR3nt: TGTGCCAGCAGTTCCTCAGGGCGGGGGGGCCGGTTACGTGAGCAGTTCTTC; CDR3aa: CASSSSGRGGRLREQFF
d_gene: -; v_gene: TRBV9; abundance: few; j_gene: TRBJ2-1; CDR3nt: TGTGCCAGCAGCGTAGGCACTACTGACAATGAGCAGTTCTTC; CDR3aa: CASSVGTTDNEQFF
d_gene: -; v_gene: TRBV5-6; abundance: -; j_gene: TRBJ2-5; CDR3nt: TGTGCCAGCAGCCGCGCAGGGTGGGAGACCCAGTACTTC; CDR3aa: CASSRAGWETQYF
d_gene: TRBD2; v_gene: TRBV11-3; abundance: once; j_gene: TRBJ2-5; CDR3nt: TGTGCCAGCAGCTTAGACCCTAGCGGGGGAGAGACCCAGTACTTC; CDR3aa: CASSLDPSGGETQYF
d_gene: TRBD2; v_gene: TRBV7-2; abundance: -; j_gene: TRBJ2-3; CDR3nt: TGTGCCAGCAGCTTAGCAGCGGGGCGGCATTTT; CDR3aa: CASSLAAGRHF
d_gene: -; v_gene: TRBV7-9; abundance: few; j_gene: TRBJ1-2; CDR3nt: TGTGCCAGCAGTTCTGATGGGAGCTATGGCTACACCTTC; CDR3aa: CASSSDGSYGYTF
d_gene: TRBD2; v_gene: TRBV5-5; abundance: few; j_gene: TRBJ2-7; CDR3nt: TGTGCCAGCAGCGATATAGCGGGGGGCTCCTACGAGCAGTACTTC; CDR3aa: CASSDIAGGSYEQYF
d_gene: -; v_gene: TRBV2; abundance: -; j_gene: TRBJ1-5; CDR3nt: TGTGCCAGCAGTGTGAGCCAGGGTGGCAATCAGCCCCAGCATTTT; CDR3aa: CASSVSQGGNQPQHF
d_gene: TRBD2; v_gene: TRBV10-3; abundance: -; j_gene: TRBJ2-5; CDR3nt: TGTGCCACAGACCCCGGGGTAGCGGGGGGCCAAGAGACCCAGTACTTC; CDR3aa: CATDPGVAGGQETQYF
d_gene: TRBD2; v_gene: TRBV7-2; abundance: -; j_gene: TRBJ2-7; CDR3nt: TGTGCCAGCAGCCACCCTAGCGGGGGGGCCTACGGGCAGTACTTC; CDR3aa: CASSHPSGGAYGQYF
d_gene: TRBD2; v_gene: TRBV6-1; abundance: few; j_gene: TRBJ2-3; CDR3nt: TGTGCCAGCAGTGAAAAAAAACGAGGGCTAGCGGGAACAGATACGCAGTATTTT; CDR3aa: CASSEKKRGLAGTDTQYF
d_gene: -; v_gene: TRBV15; abundance: -; j_gene: TRBJ1-2; CDR3nt: TGTGCCACCAGCAGAGATCATGGAGGGATCCGGATTTACTTC; CDR3aa: CATSRDHGGIRIYF
d_gene: TRBD1; v_gene: TRBV30; abundance: -; j_gene: TRBJ1-6; CDR3nt: TGTGCCTGGAGTGTCATGGACAGGGGTAATTCACCCCTCCACTTT; CDR3aa: CAWSVMDRGNSPLHF
d_gene: -; v_gene: TRBV11-2; abundance: -; j_gene: TRBJ1-5; CDR3nt: TGTGCCAGCAGCTTAGAAGCGGGGTACGGGCAGCCCCAGCATTTT; CDR3aa: CASSLEAGYGQPQHF
d_gene: TRBD2; v_gene: TRBV2; abundance: -; j_gene: TRBJ2-5; CDR3nt: TGTGCCAGCAGTGAACTAGCGGGCCCGTACCAAGAGACCCAGTACTTC; CDR3aa: CASSELAGPYQETQYF
d_gene: TRBD1; v_gene: TRBV9; abundance: -; j_gene: TRBJ1-3; CDR3nt: TGTGCCAGCAGCGCCGGGACAGGGGGAAGTGGAAACACCATATATTTT; CDR3aa: CASSAGTGGSGNTIYF
d_gene: TRBD1; v_gene: TRBV28; abundance: -; j_gene: TRBJ1-5; CDR3nt: TGTGCCAGCAGTTCCCCCTACAGGGGTTATTGGCAGCCCCAGCATTTT; CDR3aa: CASSSPYRGYWQPQHF
d_gene: -; v_gene: TRBV7-2; abundance: -; j_gene: TRBJ1-6; CDR3nt: TGTGCCAGCAGCTCTGGAGACTATAATTCACCCCTCCACTTT; CDR3aa: CASSSGDYNSPLHF
d_gene: TRBD2; v_gene: TRBV7-9; abundance: few; j_gene: TRBJ2-2; CDR3nt: TGTTCCAGCAGCCCTCGTGGTCGAGCGGGGGCCGGGGAGCTGTTTTTT; CDR3aa: CSSSPRGRAGAGELFF
d_gene: -; v_gene: TRBV5-4; abundance: few; j_gene: TRBJ2-1; CDR3nt: TGTGCCAGCAGCTTGGCCAGCGGTAGCTCCTACAATGAGCAGTTCTTC; CDR3aa: CASSLASGSSYNEQFF
d_gene: -; v_gene: TRBV4-1; abundance: -; j_gene: TRBJ2-3; CDR3nt: TGCGCCAGCAGCCACGAAACTAGCACAGATACGCAGTATTTT; CDR3aa: CASSHETSTDTQYF
d_gene: -; v_gene: TRBV4-3; abundance: -; j_gene: TRBJ1-6; CDR3nt: TGCGCCAGCAGCCAACAATCCGCCAGTTCACCCCTCCACTTT; CDR3aa: CASSQQSASSPLHF
d_gene: TRBD2; v_gene: TRBV13; abundance: -; j_gene: TRBJ2-1; CDR3nt: TGTGCCAGCAGCTTTATAATAGCGGGGGAGAGCAATGAGCAGTTCTTC; CDR3aa: CASSFIIAGESNEQFF
d_gene: TRBD2; v_gene: TRBV2; abundance: few; j_gene: TRBJ2-5; CDR3nt: TGTGCCAGCAGTGACAGGGGGGCTAGCGGGGGACAAGAGACCCAGTACTTC; CDR3aa: CASSDRGASGGQETQYF
d_gene: TRBD1; v_gene: TRBV28; abundance: once; j_gene: TRBJ1-4; CDR3nt: TGTGCCAGCAGTAAATGGACAGGGGAAAAACTGTTTTTT; CDR3aa: CASSKWTGEKLFF
d_gene: -; v_gene: TRBV4-3; abundance: -; j_gene: TRBJ2-5; CDR3nt: TGCGCCAGCAGCCAAGGTTCGAAGGGAGCCGCGTCCAAAGAGACCCAGTACTTC; CDR3aa: CASSQGSKGAASKETQYF
d_gene: TRBD1; v_gene: TRBV29-1; abundance: -; j_gene: TRBJ1-4; CDR3nt: TGCAGCGCCTCGGCCGGGACAGGGGCACTGGGACTGTTTTTT; CDR3aa: CSASAGTGALGLFF
d_gene: TRBD1; v_gene: TRBV18; abundance: -; j_gene: TRBJ2-5; CDR3nt: TGTGCCAGCTCACAGGACAGGGCGCAAGAGACCCAGTACTTC; CDR3aa: CASSQDRAQETQYF
d_gene: TRBD1; v_gene: TRBV9; abundance: -; j_gene: TRBJ2-6; CDR3nt: TGTGCCAGCAGCGAGAATATTAGGGGGCTAGGGGCCAACGTCCTGACTTTC; CDR3aa: CASSENIRGLGANVLTF
d_gene: -; v_gene: TRBV28; abundance: few; j_gene: TRBJ2-3; CDR3nt: TGTGCCAGTAGGATCGGGACAAGTAGCACAGATACGCAGTATTTT; CDR3aa: CASRIGTSSTDTQYF
d_gene: -; v_gene: TRBV5-4; abundance: -; j_gene: TRBJ2-7; CDR3nt: TGTGCCAGCAGCTTGGCCAGGGGCAGCTACGAGCAGTACTTC; CDR3aa: CASSLARGSYEQYF
d_gene: -; v_gene: TRBV27; abundance: few; j_gene: TRBJ2-1; CDR3nt: TGTGCCAGCCCAGGGCCCAATGAGCAGTTCTTC; CDR3aa: CASPGPNEQFF
d_gene: -; v_gene: TRBV5-1; abundance: -; j_gene: TRBJ2-1; CDR3nt: TGCGCCAGCAGCTCAGGACAGAGCTCCTACAATGAGCAGTTCTTC; CDR3aa: CASSSGQSSYNEQFF
d_gene: -; v_gene: TRBV9; abundance: -; j_gene: TRBJ2-6; CDR3nt: TGTGCCAGCAGCGTAGCTACTGCACGGGCAGGGGATCCTGGGGCCAACGTCCTGACTTTC; CDR3aa: CASSVATARAGDPGANVLTF